This TCR beta chain was identified in a study of T cell changes during pregnancy in multiple sclerosis. Sequencing used immunoSEQ multiplex PCR; TCRdb keeps in-frame clones, though not all of them. The sample includes some 64,000 clones, around nine tenths of them seen just once. Per germline, CDR1 LNHNV and CDR2 YYDKDF (reference sequence). The trim removed 2 bases at V and 4 bases at J, leaving 15 bases unmatched. There are 20 residues in the CDR3. This specimen was peripheral blood, taken in the first trimester of pregnancy. The V and J genes are TRBV15 and TRBJ2-3; 13 nucleotides align to TRBD2. This clonotype originated in a female donor in good health, enrolled as a control in a pregnancy study. CDR3 protein: CATSRQTSGRIGPRPDTQYF. CDR3 nucleotides: TGTGCCACCAGCAGACAGACTAGCGGGAGGATCGGTCCTCGCCCAGATACGCAGTATTTT.